This T cell receptor beta chain emerged from a study of PD-1 blockade in classical Hodgkin lymphoma. The time point: cycle 4 day 1 (C4D1), after less than 7 weeks of nivolumab. All trial patients relapsed after autologous stem cell transplantation. Sequencing was performed with immunoSEQ multiplex PCR; in TCRdb, only in-frame clones are kept and a portion is missing. The sample yields more than 75,000 clones, approximately 94% seen once. CDR1 is GTSNPN and CDR2 is SVGIG in the germline V gene (reference sequence). The CDR3 has 13 residues. Trimming took 4 bases from V and 6 from J; bases not matched to a gene: 4. This clone was detected only once.

The material was peripheral blood mononuclear cells (PBMCs), obtained before the fourth cycle of nivolumab. The receptor comes from a human donor with classical Hodgkin lymphoma. The chain employs TRBV30 and TRBJ2-7; TRBD2 matches 12 bases. CDR3 region: CAWKLAGGSEQYF. Here the CDR3 DNA reads TGTGCCTGGAAACTAGCGGGAGGTTCCGAGCAGTACTTC.